This entry describes one TCR beta chain. V lost 5 bases to trimming and J lost 11 bases; unmatched junction nucleotides: 15. The CDR3 runs 16 residues. The protocol attached unique molecular identifiers to individual cDNA molecules. TCRdb fed the 5' RACE reads into MiXCR, producing one record per CDR3 protein. The sample shows some 91,000 distinct CDR3 sequences, under 15% of them seen only once. The sample comes from a study of early T cells in non-severe SARS-CoV-2 infection. The sequenced material came from whole blood. The chain is built from TRBV12-3 or TRBV12-4 and TRBJ1-6; 7 nucleotides agree with TRBD1. This clonotype was sampled from an adult who was a healthcare worker with PCR-confirmed SARS-CoV-2 infection or an uninfected control (not recorded which). The chain's CDR3 is CASSTQATGLFTPLHF. As DNA, the CDR3 is TGTGCCAGCAGTACCCAAGCGACAGGGCTCTTTACACCCCTCCACTTT.